This TCR beta chain was documented in a study of shared clonotypes between healthy human individuals. Study-level information: Ranging from 18 to 49 in age, donors were a couple of women and three men. Findings and limits, study-wide: Among donors, sharing of clonotypes was expected to be affected by sequencing depth. For sorted subsets, rarefaction showed incomplete sequencing despite large depth.

CDR3 length: 15 amino acids. The V gene's germline CDR1 is MGHDK and CDR2 SYGVNS. V lost 6 bases and J lost 0; bases outside the gene matches: 5. Donors comprised only Caucasian adults living in Nashville, Tennessee. Turning to this clone: Its target is unknown.

TCRdb keeps only in-frame clones here, not all; method: immunoSEQ multiplex PCR. The sample has 2 million to 2.5 million clones; roughly 93% are singletons. This chain connects TRBV25-1 to TRBJ2-3; TRBD1 matches 8 bases. The source material was naive CD4+ T cells from PBMCs. Subset given: CD45RA+ positively selected. The receptor was derived from a man younger than 35 in good health. Some clones in this sample may be carry-over from other donors' samples. The CDR3 reads CASRETGASTDTQYF. The CDR3 DNA is TGTGCCAGCAGGGAGACAGGGGCTAGCACAGATACGCAGTATTTT.